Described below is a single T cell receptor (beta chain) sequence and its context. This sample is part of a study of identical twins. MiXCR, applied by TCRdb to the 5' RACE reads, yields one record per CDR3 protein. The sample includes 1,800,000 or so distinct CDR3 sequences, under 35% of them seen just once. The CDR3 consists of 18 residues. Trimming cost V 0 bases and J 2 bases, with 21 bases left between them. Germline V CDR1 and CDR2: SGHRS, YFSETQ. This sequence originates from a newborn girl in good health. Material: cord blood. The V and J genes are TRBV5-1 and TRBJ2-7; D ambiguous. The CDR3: CASSLAGGSGSLAYEQYF. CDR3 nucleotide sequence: TGCGCCAGCAGCTTGGCGGGTGGCTCCGGTTCTTTAGCCTACGAGCAGTACTTC.